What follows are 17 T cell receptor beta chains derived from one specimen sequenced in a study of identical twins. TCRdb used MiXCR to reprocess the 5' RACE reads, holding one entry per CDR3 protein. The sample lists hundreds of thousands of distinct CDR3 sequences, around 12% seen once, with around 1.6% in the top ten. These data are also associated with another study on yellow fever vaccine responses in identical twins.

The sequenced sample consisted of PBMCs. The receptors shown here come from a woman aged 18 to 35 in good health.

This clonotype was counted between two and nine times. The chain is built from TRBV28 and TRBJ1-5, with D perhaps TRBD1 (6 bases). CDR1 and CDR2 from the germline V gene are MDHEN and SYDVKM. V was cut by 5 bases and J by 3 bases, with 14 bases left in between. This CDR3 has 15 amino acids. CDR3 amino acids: CASSPPGHPNQPQHF. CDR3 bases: TGTGCCAGCAGTCCTCCGGGACATCCCAATCAGCCCCAGCATTTT. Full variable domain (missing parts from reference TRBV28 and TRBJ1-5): DVKVTQSSRYLVKRTGEKVFLECVQDMDHENMFWYRQDPGLGLRLIYFSYDVKMKEKGDIPEGYSVSREKKERFSLILESASTNQTSMYLCASSPPGHPNQPQHFGDGTRLSIL.

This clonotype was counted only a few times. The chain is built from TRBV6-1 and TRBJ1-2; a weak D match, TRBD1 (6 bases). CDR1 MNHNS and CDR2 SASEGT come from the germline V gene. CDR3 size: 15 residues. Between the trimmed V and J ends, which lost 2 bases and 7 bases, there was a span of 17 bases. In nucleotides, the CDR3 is TGTGCCAGCAGTGAAAGGGCACAGGGCTCTAGTGGCTACACCTTC. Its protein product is CASSERAQGSSGYTF.

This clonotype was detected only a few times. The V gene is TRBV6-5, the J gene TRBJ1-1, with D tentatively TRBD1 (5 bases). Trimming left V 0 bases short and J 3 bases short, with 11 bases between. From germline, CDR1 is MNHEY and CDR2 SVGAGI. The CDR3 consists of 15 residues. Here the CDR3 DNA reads TGTGCCAGCAGTTACTCGCCCCGGGGGGACACTGAAGCTTTCTTT. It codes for CASSYSPRGDTEAFF.

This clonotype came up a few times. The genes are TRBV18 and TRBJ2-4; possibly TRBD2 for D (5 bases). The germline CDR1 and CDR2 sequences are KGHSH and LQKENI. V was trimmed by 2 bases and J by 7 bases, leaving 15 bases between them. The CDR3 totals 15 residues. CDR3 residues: CASSPLDGMGNIQYF. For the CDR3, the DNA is TGTGCCAGCTCACCATTAGACGGGATGGGGAACATTCAGTACTTC.

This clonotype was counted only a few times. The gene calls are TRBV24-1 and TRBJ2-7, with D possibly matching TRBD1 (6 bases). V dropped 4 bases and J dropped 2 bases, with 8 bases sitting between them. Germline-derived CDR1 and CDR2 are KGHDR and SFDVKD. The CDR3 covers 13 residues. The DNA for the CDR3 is TGTGCCACCAGTGACCACAGGGCCTACGAGCAGTACTTC. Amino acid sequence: CATSDHRAYEQYF.

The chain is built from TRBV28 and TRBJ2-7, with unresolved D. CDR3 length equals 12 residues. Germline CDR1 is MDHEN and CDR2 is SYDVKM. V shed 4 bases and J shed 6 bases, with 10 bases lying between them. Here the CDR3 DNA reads TGTGCCAGCAGTTCGGATTCTCTCGAGCAGTACGTC. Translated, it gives CASSSDSLEQYV.

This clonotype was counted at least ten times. The CDR3 DNA is TGTGCCAGCAGCCCCGGGACTAGCGTTTCCTACGAGCAGTACTTC. Translation gives CASSPGTSVSYEQYF. The chain is built from TRBV12-3 or TRBV12-4 and TRBJ2-7; 10 bases agree with TRBD2. V trimming: 6 bases; J trimming: 1 base; junction bases outside the gene matches: 6. CDR3 length: 15 amino acids.

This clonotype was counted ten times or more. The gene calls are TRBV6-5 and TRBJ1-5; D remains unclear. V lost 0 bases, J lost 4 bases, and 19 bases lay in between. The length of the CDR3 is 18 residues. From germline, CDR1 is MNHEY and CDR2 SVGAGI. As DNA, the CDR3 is TGTGCCAGCAGTTACTCATCAAGGGATGTTTCGCGGAATCAGCCCCAGCATTTT. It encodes CASSYSSRDVSRNQPQHF.

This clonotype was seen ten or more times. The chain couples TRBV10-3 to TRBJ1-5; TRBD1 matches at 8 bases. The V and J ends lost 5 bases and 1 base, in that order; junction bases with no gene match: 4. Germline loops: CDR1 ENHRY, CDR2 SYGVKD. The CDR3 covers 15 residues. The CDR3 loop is CAISLTGESNQPQHF. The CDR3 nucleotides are TGTGCCATCAGTTTGACAGGGGAGAGCAATCAGCCCCAGCATTTT.

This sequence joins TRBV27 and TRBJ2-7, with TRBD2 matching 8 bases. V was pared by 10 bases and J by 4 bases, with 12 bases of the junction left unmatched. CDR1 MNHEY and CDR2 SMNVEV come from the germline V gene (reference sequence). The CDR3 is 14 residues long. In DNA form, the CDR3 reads TGTGCCACTCGGGTCAGCGGGAGTGAGTACGAGCAGTACTTC. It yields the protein CATRVSGSEYEQYF.

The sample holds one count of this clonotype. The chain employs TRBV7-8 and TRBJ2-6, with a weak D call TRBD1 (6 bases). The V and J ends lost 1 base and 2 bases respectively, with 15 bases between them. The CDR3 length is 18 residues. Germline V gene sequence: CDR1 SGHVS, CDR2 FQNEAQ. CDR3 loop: CASSLEWGRAAGANVLTF. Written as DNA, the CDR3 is TGTGCCAGCAGCTTAGAGTGGGGGCGGGCCGCTGGGGCCAACGTCCTGACTTTC.

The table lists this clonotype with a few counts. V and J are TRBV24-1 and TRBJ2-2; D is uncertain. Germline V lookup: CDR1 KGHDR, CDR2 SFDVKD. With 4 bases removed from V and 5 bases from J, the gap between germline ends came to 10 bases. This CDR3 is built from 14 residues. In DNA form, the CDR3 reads TGTGCCACCAGTGACCCGGATCTAACCGGGGAGCTGTTTTTT. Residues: CATSDPDLTGELFF.

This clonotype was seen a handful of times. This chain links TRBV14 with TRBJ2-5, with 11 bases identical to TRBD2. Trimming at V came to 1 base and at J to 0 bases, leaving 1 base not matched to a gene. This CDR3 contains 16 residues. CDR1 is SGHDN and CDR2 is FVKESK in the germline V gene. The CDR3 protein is CASSQGGLADQETQYF. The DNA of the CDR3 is TGTGCCAGCAGCCAAGGGGGACTAGCGGACCAAGAGACCCAGTACTTC.

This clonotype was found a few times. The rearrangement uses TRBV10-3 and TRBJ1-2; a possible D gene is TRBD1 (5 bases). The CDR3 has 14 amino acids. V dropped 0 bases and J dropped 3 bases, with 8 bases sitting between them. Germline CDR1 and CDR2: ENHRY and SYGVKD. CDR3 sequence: CAISESWGDYGYTF. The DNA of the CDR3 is TGTGCCATCAGTGAGTCCTGGGGGGACTATGGCTACACCTTC.

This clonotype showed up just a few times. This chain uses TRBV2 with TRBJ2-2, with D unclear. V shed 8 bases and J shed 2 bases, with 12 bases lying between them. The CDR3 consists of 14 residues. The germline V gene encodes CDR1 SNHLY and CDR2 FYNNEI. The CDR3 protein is CASDSFINTGELFF. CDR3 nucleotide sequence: TGTGCCAGCGACTCCTTCATTAACACCGGGGAGCTGTTTTTT.

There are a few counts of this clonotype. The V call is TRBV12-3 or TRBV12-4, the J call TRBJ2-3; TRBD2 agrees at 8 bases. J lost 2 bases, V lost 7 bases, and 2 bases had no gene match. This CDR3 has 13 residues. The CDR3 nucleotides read TGTGCCAGCATGACTAGCGACACAGATACGCAGTATTTT. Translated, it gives CASMTSDTDTQYF.

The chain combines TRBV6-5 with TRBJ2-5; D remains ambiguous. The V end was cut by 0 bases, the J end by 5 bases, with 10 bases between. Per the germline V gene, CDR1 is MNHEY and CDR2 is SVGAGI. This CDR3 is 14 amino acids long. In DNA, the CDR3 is TGTGCCAGCAGTTACTCGTATTCGAAGGAGACCCAGTACTTC. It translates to CASSYSYSKETQYF.